Following are 26 T cell receptor beta chains from one sample sequenced in a study of CD8 T cells in Susac syndrome. An amount of RNA that ranged from about 0.45 to 1 ug was reverse transcribed with random hexamers. TCRdb re-called the immunoSEQ multiplex PCR reads with MiXCR, one entry per CDR3 protein. The sample contains hundreds of thousands of distinct CDR3 sequences, 85% to 95% of which appear only once. Material: CD4+ T cells from PBMCs. The receptors were sampled from a human donor with Susac syndrome.

This chain connects TRBV15 to TRBJ2-3; no firm D call. The V end lost 3 bases, the J end lost 6 bases, and 13 bases lay between the germline ends. Germline assignment: CDR1 LNHNV and CDR2 YYDKDF (reference sequence). The CDR3 covers 14 residues. CDR3 in amino acids: CATSSPGRRDTQYF. The CDR3 DNA sequence: TGTGCCACCAGCAGCCCTGGTAGGCGGGATACGCAGTATTTT.

V and J are TRBV20-1 and TRBJ2-1; possibly TRBD1 for D (5 bases). Deletions cut 5 bases from V and 4 bases from J, with 18 bases between. CDR1 is DFQATT and CDR2 is SNEGSKA in the germline V gene (reference sequence). The CDR3 contains 15 residues. The CDR3 nucleotides read TGCAGTGCTGAGAAAGGGCAGGGTCTGTACAATGAGCAGTTCTTC. Translated, it gives CSAEKGQGLYNEQFF.

J is TRBJ1-2 and V is TRBV6-1; D is perhaps TRBD1 (6 bases). CDR1 and CDR2 (germline): MNHNS, SASEGT. V lost 7 bases and J lost 2, with 29 bases in between. The CDR3 runs 19 residues. CDR3 coding DNA: TGTGCCAGCAACCTGCGGAGGCTTAAAGCAGGACAGCCCAACTATGGCTACACCTTC. It encodes CASNLRRLKAGQPNYGYTF.

This clonotype was detected only a few times. This rearrangement joins TRBV5-1 to TRBJ2-1, with TRBD2 as a possible D gene (7 bases). The length of the CDR3 is 14 residues. The V gene lost 4 bases and the J gene lost 16 bases, with 24 bases spanning the gap. Looked up from germline, CDR1 is SGHRS and CDR2 is YFSETQ. The CDR3 region is CASSLETTGGLLFF. CDR3 DNA sequence: TGCGCCAGCAGCCTAGAAACCACGGGGGGCCTCCTATTCTTC.

V usage is TRBV20-1 and J usage is TRBJ2-7, with D possibly being TRBD1 (7 bases). This CDR3 has 13 residues. V dropped 4 bases and J dropped 3 bases, with 13 bases sitting between them. Germline-derived CDR1 and CDR2 are DFQATT and SNEGSKA (reference sequence). Written as DNA, the CDR3 is TGCAGTGCTAAACCAGGGGGGCTCTACGAGCAGTACTTC. Its translation: CSAKPGGLYEQYF.

The CDR3 DNA follows: TGTGCCAGCAGCTTGGCCGGGCCTGATAATTCACCCCTCCACTTT. It is translated as CASSLAGPDNSPLHF. The chain joins TRBV5-4 to TRBJ1-6; D not certain. The CDR3 is 15 residues long. Germline assignment: CDR1 SGHNT and CDR2 YYREEE (reference sequence). V gave up 0 bases and J gave up 5 bases, with 9 bases separating them.

The chain has TRBV28 and TRBJ1-1; the match to TRBD1 covers 10 bases. Germline V CDR1 and CDR2: MDHEN, SYDVKM. V trimming: 3 bases; J trimming: 4 bases; junction bases outside the gene matches: 5. This CDR3 contains 15 residues. The CDR3 coding sequence is TGTGCCAGCAGTTTTGGGGACAGGGGAGGCACTGAAGCTTTCTTT. Its protein product is CASSFGDRGGTEAFF.

The genes are TRBV5-1 and TRBJ2-7; 7 bases match TRBD1. Trimming at V came to 2 bases and at J to 2 bases, leaving 7 bases not matched to a gene. Germline loops: CDR1 SGHRS, CDR2 YFSETQ. The CDR3 loop spans 15 amino acids. CDR3 nucleotides: TGCGCCAGCAGCTTCCCCGACAGGGCCGCCTACGAGCAGTACTTC. Translating gives CASSFPDRAAYEQYF.

This clonotype was detected only once. The chain is built from TRBV9 and TRBJ1-3, with a possible D match to TRBD1 (5 bases). The CDR3 has 16 residues. Germline V gene lookup returns CDR1 SGDLS and CDR2 YYNGEE. V lost 0 bases to trimming and J lost 2 bases, with 12 bases between them. In DNA, the CDR3 is TGTGCCAGCAGCGTAGAGGCAGGGCTCACTGGAAACACCATATATTTT. Its translation is CASSVEAGLTGNTIYF.

The chain combines TRBV30 with TRBJ1-1; D unresolved. This CDR3 is built from 13 residues. Per germline, CDR1 GTSNPN and CDR2 SVGIG (reference sequence). V lost 5 bases and J lost 5, with 15 bases in between. CDR3: CAWLSWQGTEAFF. In nucleotides, the CDR3 is TGTGCCTGGCTGAGCTGGCAAGGGACTGAAGCTTTCTTT.

The chain has TRBV7-6 and TRBJ1-5, with D tentatively TRBD1 (5 bases). CDR1 and CDR2 from the germline V gene are SGHVS and FNYEAQ. V lost 5 bases and J lost 6, with 14 bases in between. The CDR3 length is 14 residues. The CDR3 loop is CASSKEKGVQPQHF. CDR3 nucleotides: TGTGCCAGCAGCAAAGAGAAAGGGGTTCAGCCCCAGCATTTT.

The rearrangement joins TRBV29-1 to TRBJ1-1; 8 bases are a match to TRBD1. Germline lookup yields CDR1 SQVTM and CDR2 ANQGSEA. This CDR3 is built from 13 residues. J lost 1 base, V lost 5 bases, and 3 bases had no gene match. CDR3 nucleotide sequence: TGCAGCGTTCGACAGGGGACGAACACTGAAGCTTTCTTT. Translating it yields CSVRQGTNTEAFF.

This chain connects TRBV24-1 to TRBJ1-5; possible D gene TRBD1, 5 bases. The CDR3 has 14 residues. Trimming took off 6 bases at V and 1 base at J, with 9 bases between the two ends. CDR1 KGHDR and CDR2 SFDVKD come from the germline V gene. The CDR3 DNA is TGTGCCACCAGTCGGCCAGGGAGCAATCAGCCCCAGCATTTT. It is translated as CATSRPGSNQPQHF.

CDR3 in DNA: TGCAGCGTAGTAGACAGAGGTCGGACGGCTGAAGCTTTCTTT. Translation: CSVVDRGRTAEAFF. J is TRBJ1-1 and V is TRBV29-1; possible D gene TRBD1, 5 bases. V dropped 6 bases and J dropped 6 bases, with 20 bases sitting between them. This CDR3 is 14 amino acids long. In germline, CDR1 is SQVTM, CDR2 ANQGSEA.

The rearrangement uses TRBV7-2 and TRBJ2-1; D could derive from TRBD1 or TRBD2 (6 bases each). The germline V and J ends were trimmed by 7 bases and 3 bases, with 16 bases remaining between them. The CDR3 has 15 residues. CDR1 SGHTA and CDR2 FQGNSA come from the germline V gene. The DNA for the CDR3 is TGTGCCAGCAAACTGACGGGGGCCCTCTACAATGAGCAGTTCTTC. Residues: CASKLTGALYNEQFF.

This clonotype has only one observation. The chain employs TRBV20-1 and TRBJ1-3; 7 bases fit TRBD1. Germline V gene data show CDR1 as DFQATT and CDR2 as SNEGSKA (reference sequence). After removal of 5 bases from V and 7 bases from J, the junction contained 11 bases not matched to a gene. This CDR3 has 14 amino acids. The CDR3 DNA reads TGCAGTGCTGACGAGGACAGGACTCGGAACACCATATATTTT. Residues: CSADEDRTRNTIYF.

The rearrangement uses TRBV12-3 or TRBV12-4 and TRBJ2-1; TRBD1 agrees at 8 bases. Trimming cost V 5 bases and J 2 bases; bases outside gene matches: 5. The CDR3 is 15 residues long. CDR3 DNA: TGTGCCAGCAGTCCGACAGGGGAAGCCTACAATGAGCAGTTCTTC. This translates into CASSPTGEAYNEQFF.

The chain employs TRBV6-2 or TRBV6-3 and TRBJ1-1; no definite D call. V was trimmed by 7 bases and J by 0 bases, leaving 9 bases between them. Germline CDR1 MNHEY, CDR2 SVGEGT. This CDR3 is built from 13 residues. This CDR3 reads CASMDLMNTEAFF. As DNA, the CDR3 is TGTGCCAGCATGGACCTCATGAACACTGAAGCTTTCTTT.

This clonotype was found once. The CDR3 region has the DNA TGCGCCAGCAGCTCCGGAGCAGCCAGGTACGAGCAGTACTTC. Its translation: CASSSGAARYEQYF. The rearrangement joins TRBV5-1 to TRBJ2-7; D unresolved. CDR3 length equals 14 residues. V was trimmed by 3 bases and J by 4 bases, leaving 14 bases between them. The germline V gene has CDR1 SGHRS and CDR2 YFSETQ.

The chain is built from TRBV6-2 or TRBV6-3 and TRBJ2-1, with D tentatively TRBD1 or TRBD2 (6 bases each). The germline V and J ends were trimmed by 2 bases and 7 bases, with 15 bases remaining between them. The germline V gene has CDR1 MNHEY and CDR2 SVGEGT. The CDR3 has 15 amino acids. In DNA form, the CDR3 reads TGTGCCAGCAGTTACGAAGGGGGGCCGGGTAATGAGCAGTTCTTC. It translates to CASSYEGGPGNEQFF.

The chain has TRBV14 and TRBJ2-5; D unresolved. V shed 4 bases and J shed 1 base, with 13 bases lying between them. Looked up from germline, CDR1 is SGHDN and CDR2 is FVKESK. The length of the CDR3 is 15 residues. CDR3 amino acids: CASSPLGDPQETQYF. CDR3 sequence (DNA): TGTGCCAGCAGCCCCTTAGGAGACCCCCAAGAGACCCAGTACTTC.

The rearrangement joins TRBV7-2 to TRBJ2-5; the D is unclear. This CDR3 contains 16 residues. Trimming removed 1 base from V and 5 bases from J, with 17 bases in between. The germline CDR1 and CDR2 sequences are SGHTA and FQGNSA. CDR3 bases: TGTGCCAGCAGCTTAGGAGGCCGTAAGTTTCCGGAGACCCAGTACTTC. As protein: CASSLGGRKFPETQYF.

V gene TRBV6-5 combines with J gene TRBJ2-2; 10 nucleotides match TRBD2. This CDR3 comprises 18 residues. The junction had 8 bases not matched to a gene; V was cut back by 2 bases and J by 2 bases. Germline V gene lookup returns CDR1 MNHEY and CDR2 SVGAGI. The CDR3 loop reads CASSYGLADVVNTGELFF. CDR3 in DNA: TGTGCCAGCAGTTACGGACTAGCGGACGTGGTTAACACCGGGGAGCTGTTTTTT.

The chain links TRBV7-2 to TRBJ2-5, with D unresolved. The CDR3 sequence is 13 residues long. Germline lookup yields CDR1 SGHTA and CDR2 FQGNSA. V was trimmed by 6 bases and J by 3 bases, leaving 11 bases between them. The CDR3 protein is CASRFVGEETQYF. CDR3 sequence (DNA): TGTGCCAGCAGATTTGTTGGTGAAGAGACCCAGTACTTC.

The rearrangement links TRBV7-2 to TRBJ1-6, with TRBD1 matching 7 bases. Germline V gene data show CDR1 as SGHTA and CDR2 as FQGNSA. J lost 5 bases, V lost 1 base, and 2 bases had no gene match. The CDR3 extends over 15 amino acids. The CDR3 DNA reads as TGTGCCAGCAGCTTAGGACAGGGCAATAATTCACCCCTCCACTTT. This gives the protein CASSLGQGNNSPLHF. Full variable domain (outside the CDR3, taken from reference TRBV7-2 and TRBJ1-6): GAGVSQSPSNKVTEKGKDVELRCDPISGHTALYWYRQSLGQGLEFLIYFQGNSAPDKSGLPSDRFSAERTGGSVSTLTIQRTQQEDSAVYLCASSLGQGNNSPLHFGNGTRLTVT.

V gene TRBV29-1 combines with J gene TRBJ2-3; D is unclear. Per the germline V gene, CDR1 is SQVTM and CDR2 is ANQGSEA. The CDR3 runs to 10 residues. The V and J ends lost 4 bases and 6 bases respectively, with 5 bases between them. The CDR3 reads CSVVRDTQYF. CDR3 nucleotide sequence: TGCAGCGTTGTTAGGGATACGCAGTATTTT.